The TCR beta chain described here comes from a study of T cell changes during pregnancy in multiple sclerosis. Sequencing used immunoSEQ multiplex PCR; TCRdb keeps in-frame clones, though not all of them. The repertoire has 85,000 to 130,000 clones, 85% to 95% of them found once; the top ten carry approximately 1.6%. This clone is a singleton in its sample. Per germline, CDR1 LNHNV and CDR2 YYDKDF (reference sequence). Between the trimmed V and J ends, which lost 1 base and 2 bases, there was a span of 8 bases. CDR3 length: 14 residues. The sequenced sample was peripheral blood, obtained after pregnancy. The receptor was isolated from a female donor with multiple sclerosis, enrolled in a pregnancy study. The chain employs TRBV15 and TRBJ1-2; D is possibly TRBD1 (5 bases). The CDR3 loop reads CATSRAGLNYGYTF. CDR3 DNA sequence: TGTGCCACCAGCAGAGCGGGACTAAACTATGGCTACACCTTC.